This T cell receptor (beta chain) was recovered during a study of cytomegalovirus exposure and HLA in healthy donors. The study's findings and limits: A list of 150 to 200 TCR beta chains associated with cytomegalovirus was given.

The donors formed part of the roughly 120-subject validation cohort, distinct from the approximately 670-subject first cohort. Sequenced by immunoSEQ multiplex PCR; TCRdb stores in-frame clones only, minus some. This table holds approximately 82,000 clones, more than 85% found once. V lost 5 bases and J lost 6; bases outside the gene matches: 11. The CDR3 contains 16 residues. Germline V gene lookup returns CDR1 SGHAT and CDR2 FQNNGV. On this clone itself: Its specificity is not known.

This sequence joins TRBV11-2 and TRBJ2-1, with TRBD1 matching over 9 bases. This receptor was obtained from a man aged 18 to 29 in good health and CMV-seronegative. The sequencing input was PBMCs. CDR3 amino acids: CASSQGQGGLGNEQFF. CDR3 nucleotides: TGTGCCAGCAGCCAGGGACAGGGCGGCTTGGGCAATGAGCAGTTCTTC.